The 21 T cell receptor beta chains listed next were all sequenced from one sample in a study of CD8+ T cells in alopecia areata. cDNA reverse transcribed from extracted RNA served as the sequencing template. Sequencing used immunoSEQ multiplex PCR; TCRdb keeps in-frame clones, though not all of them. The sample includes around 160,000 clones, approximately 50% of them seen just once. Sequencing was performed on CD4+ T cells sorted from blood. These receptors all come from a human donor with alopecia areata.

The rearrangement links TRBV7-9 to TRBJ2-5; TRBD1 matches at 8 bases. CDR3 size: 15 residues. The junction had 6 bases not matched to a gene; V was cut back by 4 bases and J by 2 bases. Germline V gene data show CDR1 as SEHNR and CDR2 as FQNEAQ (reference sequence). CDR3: CASSWTGLEQETQYF. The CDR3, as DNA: TGTGCCAGCAGCTGGACAGGGTTGGAGCAAGAGACCCAGTACTTC.

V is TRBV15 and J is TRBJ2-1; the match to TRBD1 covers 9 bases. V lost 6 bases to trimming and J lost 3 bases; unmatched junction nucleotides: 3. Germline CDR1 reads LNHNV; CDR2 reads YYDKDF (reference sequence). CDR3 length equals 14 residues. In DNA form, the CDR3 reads TGTGCCACCAGGGACAGGGGAATCTACAATGAGCAGTTCTTC. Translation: CATRDRGIYNEQFF.

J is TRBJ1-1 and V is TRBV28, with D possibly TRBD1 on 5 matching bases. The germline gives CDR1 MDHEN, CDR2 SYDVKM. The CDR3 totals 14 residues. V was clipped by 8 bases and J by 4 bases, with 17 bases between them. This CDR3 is CASREGFRTTEAFF. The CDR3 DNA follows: TGTGCCAGCCGGGAGGGGTTTCGGACCACTGAAGCTTTCTTT.

The CDR3 here is CASSLRRSEKLFF. In DNA, the CDR3 is TGTGCCAGCAGCCTCCGGCGTTCTGAAAAACTGTTTTTT. The chain uses TRBV11-2 and TRBJ1-4; D gene uncertain. Germline V gene sequence: CDR1 SGHAT, CDR2 FQNNGV. CDR3 size: 13 residues. Trimming removed 5 bases at V and 7 bases at J, with 11 bases between.

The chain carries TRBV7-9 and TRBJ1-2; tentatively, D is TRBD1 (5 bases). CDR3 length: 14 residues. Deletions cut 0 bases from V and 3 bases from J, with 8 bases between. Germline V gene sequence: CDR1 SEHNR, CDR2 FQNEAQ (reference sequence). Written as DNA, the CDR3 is TGTGCCAGCAGCTTAGCGACAGCATACTATGGCTACACCTTC. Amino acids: CASSLATAYYGYTF.

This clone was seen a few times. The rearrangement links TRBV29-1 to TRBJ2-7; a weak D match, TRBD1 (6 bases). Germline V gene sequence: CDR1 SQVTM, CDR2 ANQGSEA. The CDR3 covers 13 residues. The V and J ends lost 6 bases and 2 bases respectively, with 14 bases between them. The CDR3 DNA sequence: TGCAGCGTCGCACTTGGGGGCACCTACGAGCAGTACTTC. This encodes CSVALGGTYEQYF.

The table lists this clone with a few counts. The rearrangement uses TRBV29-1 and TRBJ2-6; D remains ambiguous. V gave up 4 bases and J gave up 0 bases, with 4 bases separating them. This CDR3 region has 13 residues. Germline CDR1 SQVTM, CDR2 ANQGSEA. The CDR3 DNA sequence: TGCAGCGTTGCTGTCTCTGGGGCCAACGTCCTGACTTTC. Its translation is CSVAVSGANVLTF.

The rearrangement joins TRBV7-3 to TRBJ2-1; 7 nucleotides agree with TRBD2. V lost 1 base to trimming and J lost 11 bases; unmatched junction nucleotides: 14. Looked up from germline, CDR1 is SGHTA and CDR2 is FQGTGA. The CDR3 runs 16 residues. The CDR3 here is CASSLSPEVAGVQQFF. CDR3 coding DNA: TGTGCCAGCAGCTTAAGTCCTGAGGTAGCGGGTGTACAGCAGTTCTTC.

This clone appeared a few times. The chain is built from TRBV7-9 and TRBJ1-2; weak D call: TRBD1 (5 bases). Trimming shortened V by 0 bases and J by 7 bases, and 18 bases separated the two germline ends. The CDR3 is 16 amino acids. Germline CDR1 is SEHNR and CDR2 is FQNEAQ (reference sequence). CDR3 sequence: CASSLAGQLFGGGYTF. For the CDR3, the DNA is TGTGCCAGCAGCTTAGCCGGCCAGCTATTCGGGGGTGGCTACACCTTC.

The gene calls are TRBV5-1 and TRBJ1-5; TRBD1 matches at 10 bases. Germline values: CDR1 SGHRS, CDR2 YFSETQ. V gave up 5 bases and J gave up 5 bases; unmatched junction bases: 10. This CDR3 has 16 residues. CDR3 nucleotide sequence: TGCGCCAGCAGTCCCGGACAGGGGGTAGATGATCAGCCCCAGCATTTT. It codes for CASSPGQGVDDQPQHF. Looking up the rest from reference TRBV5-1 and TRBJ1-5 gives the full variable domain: KAGVTQTPRYLIKTRGQQVTLSCSPISGHRSVSWYQQTPGQGLQFLFEYFSETQRNKGNFPGRFSGRQFSNSRSEMNVSTLELGDSALYLCASSPGQGVDDQPQHFGDGTRLSIL.

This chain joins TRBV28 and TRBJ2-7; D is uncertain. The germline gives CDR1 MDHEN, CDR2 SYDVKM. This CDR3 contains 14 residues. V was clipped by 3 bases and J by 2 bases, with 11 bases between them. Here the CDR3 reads CASSFRGLTYEQYF. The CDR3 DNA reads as TGTGCCAGCAGTTTCCGCGGTCTAACCTACGAGCAGTACTTC.

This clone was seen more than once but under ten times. The DNA of the CDR3 is TGCAGCGTTGAAATGACTAGCGGGAGAGGTACGCAGTATTTT. This sequence encodes CSVEMTSGRGTQYF. The chain is built from TRBV29-1 and TRBJ2-3; 12 bases agree with TRBD2. The CDR3 loop spans 14 amino acids. V lost 2 bases, J lost 8 bases, and 5 bases stayed unmatched. CDR1 is SQVTM and CDR2 is ANQGSEA in the germline V gene.

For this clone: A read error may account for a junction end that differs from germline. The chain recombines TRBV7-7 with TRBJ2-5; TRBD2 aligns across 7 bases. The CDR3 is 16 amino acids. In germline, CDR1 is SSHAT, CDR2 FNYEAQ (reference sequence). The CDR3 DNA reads TGTGCTAGCAGCTTTAACGCCGGGAGGTCTCAGGAGACCCAGTACTTC. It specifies CASSFNAGRSQETQYF.

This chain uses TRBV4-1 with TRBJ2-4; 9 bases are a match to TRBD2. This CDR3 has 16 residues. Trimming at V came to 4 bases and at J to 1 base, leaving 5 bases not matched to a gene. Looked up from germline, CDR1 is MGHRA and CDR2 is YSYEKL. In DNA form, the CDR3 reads TGCGCCAGCAGCCTCATAGCGGGAGACGCCAAAAACATTCAGTACTTC. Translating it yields CASSLIAGDAKNIQYF.

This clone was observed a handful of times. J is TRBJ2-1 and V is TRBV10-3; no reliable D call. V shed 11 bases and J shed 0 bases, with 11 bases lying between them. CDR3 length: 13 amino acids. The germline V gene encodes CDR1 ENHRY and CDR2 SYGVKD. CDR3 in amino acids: CALSTSSYNEQFF. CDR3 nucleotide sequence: TGTGCCCTATCAACAAGCTCCTACAATGAGCAGTTCTTC.

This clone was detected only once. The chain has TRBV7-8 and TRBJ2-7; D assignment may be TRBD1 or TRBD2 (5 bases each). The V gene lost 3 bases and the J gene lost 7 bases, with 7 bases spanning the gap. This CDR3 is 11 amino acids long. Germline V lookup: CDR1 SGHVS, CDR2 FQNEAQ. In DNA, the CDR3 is TGTGCCAGCAGCTTCAGGGAGGAGCAGTACTTC. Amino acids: CASSFREEQYF.

CDR3 sequence: CASSTGNTQYF. DNA for the CDR3: TGCGCCAGCAGCACGGGCAATACGCAGTATTTT. V usage is TRBV5-1 and J usage is TRBJ2-3, with D uncertain. The V gene lost 4 bases and the J gene lost 7 bases, with 7 bases spanning the gap. Per germline, CDR1 SGHRS and CDR2 YFSETQ. The CDR3 extends over 11 amino acids.

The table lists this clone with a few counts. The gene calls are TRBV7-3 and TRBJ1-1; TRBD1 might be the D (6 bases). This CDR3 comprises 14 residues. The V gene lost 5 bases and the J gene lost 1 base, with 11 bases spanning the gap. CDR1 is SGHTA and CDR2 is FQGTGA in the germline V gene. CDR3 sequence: CASSPTTGNTEAFF. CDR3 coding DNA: TGTGCCAGCAGCCCCACGACAGGGAACACTGAAGCTTTCTTT.

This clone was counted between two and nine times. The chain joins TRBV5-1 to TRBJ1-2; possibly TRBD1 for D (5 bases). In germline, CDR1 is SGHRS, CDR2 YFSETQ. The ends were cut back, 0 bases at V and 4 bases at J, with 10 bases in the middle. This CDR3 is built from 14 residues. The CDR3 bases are TGCGCCAGCAGCTTGGATTCAGGGTTCTATGGCTACACCTTC. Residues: CASSLDSGFYGYTF.

DNA for the CDR3: TGTGCCAGCAGCTTAAACCTAGCCTCCTACAATGAGCAGTTCTTC. Its protein product is CASSLNLASYNEQFF. This chain joins TRBV7-8 and TRBJ2-1; D may be TRBD2 (5 bases). Trimming took 2 bases from V and 0 from J, leaving 8 bases between them. Germline lookup yields CDR1 SGHVS and CDR2 FQNEAQ. CDR3 length equals 15 residues.

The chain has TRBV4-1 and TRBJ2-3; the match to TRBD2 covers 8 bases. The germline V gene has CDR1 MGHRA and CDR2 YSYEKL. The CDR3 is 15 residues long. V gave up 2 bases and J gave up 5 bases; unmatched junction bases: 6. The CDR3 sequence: CASSQPGLDGDTQYF. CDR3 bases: TGCGCCAGCAGCCAACCGGGACTAGATGGAGATACGCAGTATTTT.